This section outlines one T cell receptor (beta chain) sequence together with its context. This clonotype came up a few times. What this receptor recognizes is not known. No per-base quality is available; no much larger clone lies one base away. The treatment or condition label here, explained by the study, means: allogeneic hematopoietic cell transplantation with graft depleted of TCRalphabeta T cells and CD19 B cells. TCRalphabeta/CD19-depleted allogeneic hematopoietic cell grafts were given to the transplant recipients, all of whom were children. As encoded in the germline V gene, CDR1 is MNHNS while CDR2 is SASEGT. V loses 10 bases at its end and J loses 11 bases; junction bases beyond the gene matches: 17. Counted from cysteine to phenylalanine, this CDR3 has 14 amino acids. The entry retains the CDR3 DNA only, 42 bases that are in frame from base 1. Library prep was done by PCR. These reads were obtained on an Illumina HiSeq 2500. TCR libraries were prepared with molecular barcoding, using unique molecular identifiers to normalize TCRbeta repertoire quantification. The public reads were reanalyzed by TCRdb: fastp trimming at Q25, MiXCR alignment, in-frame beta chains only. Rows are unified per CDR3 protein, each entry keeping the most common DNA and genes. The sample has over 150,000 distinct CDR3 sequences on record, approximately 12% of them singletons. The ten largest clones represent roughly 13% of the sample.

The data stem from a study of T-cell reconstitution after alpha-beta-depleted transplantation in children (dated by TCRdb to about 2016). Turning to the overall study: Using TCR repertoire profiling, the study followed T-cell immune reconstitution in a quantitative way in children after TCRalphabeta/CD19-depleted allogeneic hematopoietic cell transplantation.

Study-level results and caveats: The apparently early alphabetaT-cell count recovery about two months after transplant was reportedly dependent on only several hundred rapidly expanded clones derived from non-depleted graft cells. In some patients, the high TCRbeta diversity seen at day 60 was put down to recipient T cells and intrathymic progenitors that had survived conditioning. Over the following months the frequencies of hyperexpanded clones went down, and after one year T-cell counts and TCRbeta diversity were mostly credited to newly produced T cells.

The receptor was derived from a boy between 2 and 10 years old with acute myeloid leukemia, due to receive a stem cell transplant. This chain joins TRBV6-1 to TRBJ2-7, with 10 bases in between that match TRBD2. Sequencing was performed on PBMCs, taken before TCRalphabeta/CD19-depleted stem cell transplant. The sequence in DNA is TGTGCCACCGGATCTAGCGGGAGCGATCGGTTCGAGTACTTC. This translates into CATGSSGSDRFEYF.